This is a list of T cell receptor beta chains from one sample in a study of T cells in Graves' hyperthyroidism and ophthalmopathy. TCRdb reanalysed the multiplex PCR reads using MiXCR and keeps one entry per CDR3 protein. The table lists over 500,000 distinct CDR3 sequences, around 15% of them singletons. Source material: blood. These receptors were taken from a woman aged 35 to 49 with Graves' hyperthyroidism. The CDR3 runs from the conserved cysteine through the conserved F or W. The order of the fields is clone size, V gene, D gene, J gene, CDR3 DNA, CDR3 protein. A D gene is named only where the DNA matches it firmly. The size entry is marked missing in some rows and otherwise reads once, few, many or a size class.

clone size: many; V gene: TRBV5-1; D gene: -; J gene: TRBJ2-7; CDR3 DNA: TGCGCCAGCAGCTTGGTCGCAGACTACGAGCAGTACTTC; CDR3 protein: CASSLVADYEQYF
clone size: many; V gene: TRBV28; D gene: -; J gene: TRBJ1-2; CDR3 DNA: TGTGCCAGCAGTCCCCAGCGGGCTGGCTACACCTTC; CDR3 protein: CASSPQRAGYTF
clone size: many; V gene: TRBV30; D gene: TRBD2; J gene: TRBJ2-1; CDR3 DNA: TGTGCCTGGAGTGTAGGGACTAGCCGGAGTTCTTACAATGAGCAGTTCTTC; CDR3 protein: CAWSVGTSRSSYNEQFF
clone size: many; V gene: TRBV12-3/TRBV12-4; D gene: -; J gene: TRBJ2-6; CDR3 DNA: TGTGCCAGCAGTTTTGGCGGTGGGGCCAACGTCCTGACTTTC; CDR3 protein: CASSFGGGANVLTF
clone size: few; V gene: TRBV29-1; D gene: -; J gene: TRBJ1-5; CDR3 DNA: TGCAGCGTTCAGGCCCACAATCAGCCCCAGCATTTT; CDR3 protein: CSVQAHNQPQHF
clone size: many; V gene: TRBV7-9; D gene: -; J gene: TRBJ2-3; CDR3 DNA: TGTGCCAGCAGCTCTCAGGGGATAAGCACAGATACGCAGTATTTT; CDR3 protein: CASSSQGISTDTQYF
clone size: many; V gene: TRBV28; D gene: TRBD2; J gene: TRBJ2-7; CDR3 DNA: TGTGCCAGCACCGGACTAGCGGGAGCCTACGAGCAGTACTTC; CDR3 protein: CASTGLAGAYEQYF
clone size: many; V gene: TRBV27; D gene: TRBD1; J gene: TRBJ2-5; CDR3 DNA: TGTGCCAGCAGTATGACAGGGGGCCGGGAGACCCAGTACTTC; CDR3 protein: CASSMTGGRETQYF
clone size: many; V gene: TRBV20-1; D gene: -; J gene: TRBJ1-1; CDR3 DNA: TGCAGTGCTAGAGAGGCGGGGCATTTGGGGATTACTGAAGCTTTCTTT; CDR3 protein: CSAREAGHLGITEAFF
clone size: -; V gene: TRBV5-1; D gene: TRBD2; J gene: TRBJ2-7; CDR3 DNA: TGCGCCAGCAGGCTGGGGAGGGGTCGACAGTACTTC; CDR3 protein: CASRLGRGRQYF
clone size: many; V gene: TRBV3-1; D gene: -; J gene: TRBJ2-7; CDR3 DNA: TGTGCCAGCAGCCAAAGGGGACCGTACGAGCAGTACTTC; CDR3 protein: CASSQRGPYEQYF
clone size: many; V gene: TRBV3-1; D gene: TRBD1; J gene: TRBJ1-3; CDR3 DNA: TGTGCCAGCAGCCCGGACAGGTTTGGAAACACCATATATTTT; CDR3 protein: CASSPDRFGNTIYF
clone size: many; V gene: TRBV28; D gene: -; J gene: TRBJ1-1; CDR3 DNA: TGTGCCAGCAGTCTACAACACCAGAACACTGAAGCTTTCTTT; CDR3 protein: CASSLQHQNTEAFF
clone size: many; V gene: TRBV20-1; D gene: TRBD2; J gene: TRBJ2-1; CDR3 DNA: TGCAGTGCCAGGAAGCCGGGAGGAGCCTACAATGAGCAGTTCTTC; CDR3 protein: CSARKPGGAYNEQFF
clone size: many; V gene: TRBV20-1; D gene: -; J gene: TRBJ1-1; CDR3 DNA: TGCAGTGCTAGCAGGGTGACCACTGAAGCTTTCTTT; CDR3 protein: CSASRVTTEAFF
clone size: many; V gene: TRBV6-1; D gene: TRBD1; J gene: TRBJ2-1; CDR3 DNA: TGTGCCAGCACCCCGGGACAGAGGGCCTACAATGAGCAGTTCTTC; CDR3 protein: CASTPGQRAYNEQFF
clone size: many; V gene: TRBV6-1; D gene: -; J gene: TRBJ2-7; CDR3 DNA: TGTGCCAGCAGTTATGGAGGGCTAGCTGCCTACGAGCAGTACTTC; CDR3 protein: CASSYGGLAAYEQYF
clone size: many; V gene: TRBV6-1; D gene: -; J gene: TRBJ1-3; CDR3 DNA: TGTGCCAGCAGTAGACAGGCGGAGAACACCATATATTTT; CDR3 protein: CASSRQAENTIYF
clone size: -; V gene: TRBV7-9; D gene: -; J gene: TRBJ2-1; CDR3 DNA: TGTGCCAGCAGCTTAGTGGTTGACTACCTAGAGCAGTTCTTC; CDR3 protein: CASSLVVDYLEQFF
clone size: many; V gene: TRBV20-1; D gene: -; J gene: TRBJ1-5; CDR3 DNA: TGCAGTGCTAGAGATCCCCAGCGGGGGGCGGGTCAGCCCCAGCATTTT; CDR3 protein: CSARDPQRGAGQPQHF
clone size: few; V gene: TRBV24-1; D gene: TRBD1; J gene: TRBJ2-3; CDR3 DNA: TGTGCCACCAGCCAGAGTAGGGGACAGAGTTTCACAGATACGCAGTATTTT; CDR3 protein: CATSQSRGQSFTDTQYF
clone size: many; V gene: TRBV12-3/TRBV12-4; D gene: -; J gene: TRBJ2-2; CDR3 DNA: TGTGCCAGCAGTCCCCTGACAGTTACCGGGGAGCTGTTTTTT; CDR3 protein: CASSPLTVTGELFF
clone size: -; V gene: TRBV6-1; D gene: -; J gene: TRBJ2-7; CDR3 DNA: TGTGCCAGCAGTGATCCTGGCCCCTACGAGCAGTACTTC; CDR3 protein: CASSDPGPYEQYF
clone size: -; V gene: TRBV20-1; D gene: TRBD2; J gene: TRBJ2-7; CDR3 DNA: TGCAGTGCTAGCTGGCGGGAGAATTACGAGCAGTACTTC; CDR3 protein: CSASWRENYEQYF
clone size: many; V gene: TRBV28; D gene: -; J gene: TRBJ2-2; CDR3 DNA: TGTGCCAGCAGTTTGGACAGTTCAGGATCCGGGGAGCTGTTTTTT; CDR3 protein: CASSLDSSGSGELFF
clone size: few; V gene: TRBV20-1; D gene: -; J gene: TRBJ2-3; CDR3 DNA: TGCAGTGCTCCTCGTTGGGGGCTTTTTAGCACAGATACGCAGTATTTT; CDR3 protein: CSAPRWGLFSTDTQYF
clone size: -; V gene: TRBV7-6; D gene: -; J gene: TRBJ2-5; CDR3 DNA: TGTGCCAGCAGCTTAGAGGGAAATGACGGGACCCAGTACTTC; CDR3 protein: CASSLEGNDGTQYF
clone size: -; V gene: TRBV12-3/TRBV12-4; D gene: -; J gene: TRBJ1-3; CDR3 DNA: TGTGCCAGCAGTTTCTCCAGTGGAGGAAACACCATATATTTT; CDR3 protein: CASSFSSGGNTIYF
clone size: many; V gene: TRBV20-1; D gene: -; J gene: TRBJ2-7; CDR3 DNA: TGCAGTGCTAGTGATCCGGGACCGGGGACCTACGAGCAGTACTTC; CDR3 protein: CSASDPGPGTYEQYF
clone size: few; V gene: TRBV20-1; D gene: -; J gene: TRBJ1-6; CDR3 DNA: TGCAGTGCTAGAGCGGGTCCAGCTGATTCACCCCTCCACTTT; CDR3 protein: CSARAGPADSPLHF
clone size: many; V gene: TRBV12-3/TRBV12-4; D gene: -; J gene: TRBJ1-1; CDR3 DNA: TGTGCCAGCAGTCCCAATTTAATGGGATCTGAAGCTTTCTTT; CDR3 protein: CASSPNLMGSEAFF
clone size: many; V gene: TRBV12-3/TRBV12-4; D gene: TRBD1; J gene: TRBJ2-1; CDR3 DNA: TGTGCCAGCAGTTCGGGACAGGGGGTGGTTAATGAGCAGTTCTTC; CDR3 protein: CASSSGQGVVNEQFF
clone size: many; V gene: TRBV12-3/TRBV12-4; D gene: TRBD1; J gene: TRBJ2-3; CDR3 DNA: TGTGCCAGCAGGCCCGGGACAGGAAGCACAGATACGCAGTATTTT; CDR3 protein: CASRPGTGSTDTQYF
clone size: many; V gene: TRBV7-9; D gene: -; J gene: TRBJ2-5; CDR3 DNA: TGTGCCAGCGGATATCGGGCCGGCGAGACCCAGTACTTC; CDR3 protein: CASGYRAGETQYF
clone size: -; V gene: TRBV20-1; D gene: TRBD2; J gene: TRBJ2-3; CDR3 DNA: TGCAGTGCTAAAGCCGGGACTAGCAGAAGTAGCACAGATACGCAGTATTTT; CDR3 protein: CSAKAGTSRSSTDTQYF
clone size: many; V gene: TRBV5-6; D gene: -; J gene: TRBJ2-4; CDR3 DNA: TGTGCCAGCAGCCCAGGGAATGACCCAGCCAAAAACATTCAGTACTTC; CDR3 protein: CASSPGNDPAKNIQYF
clone size: many; V gene: TRBV7-9; D gene: TRBD2; J gene: TRBJ2-3; CDR3 DNA: TGTGCCAGCAGAACCTGGACTAGCGACACAGATACGCAGTATTTT; CDR3 protein: CASRTWTSDTDTQYF
clone size: many; V gene: TRBV11-2; D gene: TRBD1; J gene: TRBJ2-2; CDR3 DNA: TGTGCCAGCAGCCCGACAGGGCTCGGGGAGCTGTTTTTT; CDR3 protein: CASSPTGLGELFF
clone size: many; V gene: TRBV30; D gene: -; J gene: TRBJ1-1; CDR3 DNA: TGTGCCTGGACCTACGAAGGGGTTTCGGAAGCTTTCTTT; CDR3 protein: CAWTYEGVSEAFF
clone size: many; V gene: TRBV3-1; D gene: TRBD1; J gene: TRBJ2-5; CDR3 DNA: TGTGCCAGCAGCCAGGTGACAGGGCCTCAAGAGACCCAGTACTTC; CDR3 protein: CASSQVTGPQETQYF
clone size: many; V gene: TRBV9; D gene: -; J gene: TRBJ2-1; CDR3 DNA: TGTGCCAGCAGCGTAGGAATGAATGAGCAGTTCTTC; CDR3 protein: CASSVGMNEQFF
clone size: many; V gene: TRBV28; D gene: -; J gene: TRBJ2-3; CDR3 DNA: TGTGCCAGCAGTTCCTTTATTACAGCGCCAGATACGCAGTATTTT; CDR3 protein: CASSSFITAPDTQYF
clone size: many; V gene: TRBV11-3; D gene: -; J gene: TRBJ2-1; CDR3 DNA: TGTGCCAGCAGCTTTGGAAGGTACAATGAGCAGTTCTTC; CDR3 protein: CASSFGRYNEQFF
clone size: -; V gene: TRBV7-9; D gene: TRBD2; J gene: TRBJ2-3; CDR3 DNA: TGTGCCAGCAGCGCCGGACTAGCGGGAGGTCGTTTTGATACGCAGTATTTT; CDR3 protein: CASSAGLAGGRFDTQYF
clone size: -; V gene: TRBV15; D gene: TRBD1; J gene: TRBJ2-2; CDR3 DNA: TGTGCCACCAGCAAGACAGGGGGCGCGAACACCGGGGAGCTGTTTTTT; CDR3 protein: CATSKTGGANTGELFF
clone size: few; V gene: TRBV5-1; D gene: -; J gene: TRBJ1-1; CDR3 DNA: TGCGCCAGCAGCGCGGGGACGGCGAAGGACACTGGAGCTTTCTTT; CDR3 protein: CASSAGTAKDTGAFF
clone size: many; V gene: TRBV12-3/TRBV12-4; D gene: -; J gene: TRBJ2-3; CDR3 DNA: TGTGCCAGCAGAATTGGTCGGCGCCCAGATACGCAGTATTTT; CDR3 protein: CASRIGRRPDTQYF
clone size: few; V gene: TRBV6-1; D gene: -; J gene: TRBJ2-3; CDR3 DNA: TGTGCCAGCACCAAAGGATGGGATAACACAGATACGCAGTATTTT; CDR3 protein: CASTKGWDNTDTQYF
clone size: -; V gene: TRBV4-2; D gene: -; J gene: TRBJ2-2; CDR3 DNA: TGTGCCAGCAGCCAAGATCTTGTAGTCACCGGGGAGCTGTTTTTT; CDR3 protein: CASSQDLVVTGELFF
clone size: few; V gene: TRBV9; D gene: -; J gene: TRBJ2-3; CDR3 DNA: TGTGCCAGCAGCGTTGGGGGGGCGGTAAGCACAGATACGCAGTATTTT; CDR3 protein: CASSVGGAVSTDTQYF
clone size: many; V gene: TRBV29-1; D gene: -; J gene: TRBJ2-5; CDR3 DNA: TGCAGCGTTGAGGGGGCTCCTCAAGAGACCCAGTACTTC; CDR3 protein: CSVEGAPQETQYF
clone size: many; V gene: TRBV3-1; D gene: -; J gene: TRBJ1-2; CDR3 DNA: TGTGCCAGCAGCCAGCTAGGTCAGGACTATGGCTACACCTTC; CDR3 protein: CASSQLGQDYGYTF
clone size: many; V gene: TRBV6-1; D gene: TRBD2; J gene: TRBJ2-7; CDR3 DNA: TGTGCCAGCAGTGCCGGTAGCGGGAGGGCCGCCGAGCAGTACTTC; CDR3 protein: CASSAGSGRAAEQYF
clone size: few; V gene: TRBV19; D gene: TRBD1; J gene: TRBJ2-3; CDR3 DNA: TGTGCCACCAAGGACAGGGGATGGACAGATACGCAGTATTTT; CDR3 protein: CATKDRGWTDTQYF
clone size: many; V gene: TRBV5-1; D gene: TRBD1; J gene: TRBJ2-5; CDR3 DNA: TGCGCCAGCAGCCCACTACCGGGACAGCAAGAGACCCAGTACTTC; CDR3 protein: CASSPLPGQQETQYF
clone size: -; V gene: TRBV5-1; D gene: -; J gene: TRBJ2-5; CDR3 DNA: TGCGCCAGCAGCTTGGTGCACAAAGAGACCCAGTACTTC; CDR3 protein: CASSLVHKETQYF
clone size: -; V gene: TRBV20-1; D gene: TRBD2; J gene: TRBJ2-3; CDR3 DNA: TGCAGTGCTTCTTACCTCGGGACTAGCGGTACTAGCACAGATACGCAGTATTTT; CDR3 protein: CSASYLGTSGTSTDTQYF
clone size: -; V gene: TRBV3-1; D gene: -; J gene: TRBJ2-1; CDR3 DNA: TGTGCCAGCAGCCAAGATGGGGGCGTGGGTAGGGAGTTCTTC; CDR3 protein: CASSQDGGVGREFF